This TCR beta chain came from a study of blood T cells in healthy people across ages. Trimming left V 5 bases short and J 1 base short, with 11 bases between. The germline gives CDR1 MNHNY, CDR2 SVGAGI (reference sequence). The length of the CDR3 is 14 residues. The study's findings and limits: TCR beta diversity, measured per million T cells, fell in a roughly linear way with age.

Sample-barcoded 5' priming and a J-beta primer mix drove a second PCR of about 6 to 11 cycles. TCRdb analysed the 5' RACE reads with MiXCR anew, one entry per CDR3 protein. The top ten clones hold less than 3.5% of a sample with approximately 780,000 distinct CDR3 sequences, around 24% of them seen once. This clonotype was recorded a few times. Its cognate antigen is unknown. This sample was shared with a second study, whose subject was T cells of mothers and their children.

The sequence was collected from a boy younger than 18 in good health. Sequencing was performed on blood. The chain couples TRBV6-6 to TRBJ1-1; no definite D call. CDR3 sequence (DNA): TGTGCCAGCAGTACGACCGACGGGAACACTGAAGCTTTCTTT. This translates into CASSTTDGNTEAFF.